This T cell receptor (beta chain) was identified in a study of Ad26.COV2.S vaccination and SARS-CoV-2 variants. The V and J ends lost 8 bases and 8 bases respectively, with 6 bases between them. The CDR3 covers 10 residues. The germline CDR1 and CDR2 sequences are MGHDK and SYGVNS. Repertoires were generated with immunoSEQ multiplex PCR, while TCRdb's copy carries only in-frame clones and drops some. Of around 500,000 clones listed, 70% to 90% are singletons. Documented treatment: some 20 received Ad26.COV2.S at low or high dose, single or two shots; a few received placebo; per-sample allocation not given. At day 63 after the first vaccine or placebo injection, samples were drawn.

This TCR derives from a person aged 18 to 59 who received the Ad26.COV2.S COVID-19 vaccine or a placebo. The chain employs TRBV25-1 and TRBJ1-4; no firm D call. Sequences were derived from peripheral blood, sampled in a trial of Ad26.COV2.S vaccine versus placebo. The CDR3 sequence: CASEMEKLFF. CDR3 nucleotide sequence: TGTGCCAGCGAGATGGAAAAACTGTTTTTT.